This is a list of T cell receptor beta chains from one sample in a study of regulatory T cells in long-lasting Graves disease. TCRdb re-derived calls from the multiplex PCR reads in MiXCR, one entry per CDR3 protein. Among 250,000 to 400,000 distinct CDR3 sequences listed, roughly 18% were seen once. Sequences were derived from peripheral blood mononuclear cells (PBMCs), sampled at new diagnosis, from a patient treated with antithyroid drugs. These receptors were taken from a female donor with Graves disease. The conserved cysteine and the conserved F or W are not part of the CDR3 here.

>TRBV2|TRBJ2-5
ASRKQQAQETQY
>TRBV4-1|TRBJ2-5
ASSQDRGTSGRGETQY
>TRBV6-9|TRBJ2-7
ASSYGTGGVRGEQY
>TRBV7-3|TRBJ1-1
ASSTDRDTEAF
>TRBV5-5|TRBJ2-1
ASSLDSGQVDNEQF
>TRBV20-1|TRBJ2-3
SARGASGSPDTQY
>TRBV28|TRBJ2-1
ASTLTSGNNEQF
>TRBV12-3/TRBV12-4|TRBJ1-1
ASSLMAGSLNTEAF
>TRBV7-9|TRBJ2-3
ASSLEPSTDTQY
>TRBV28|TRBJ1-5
ASSLPQGGVLSNQPQH
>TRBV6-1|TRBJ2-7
ASSEPAYEQY
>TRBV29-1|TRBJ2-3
SVFRGTDTQY
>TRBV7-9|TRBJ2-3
ASSSPLGNRADTQY
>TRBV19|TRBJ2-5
ASSTRLAGVKETQY
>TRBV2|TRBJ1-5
ASRATGTGSNQPQH
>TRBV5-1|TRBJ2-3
ASSFGLATDTQY
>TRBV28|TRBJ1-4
ASTELGGEKLF
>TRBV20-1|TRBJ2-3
SARPLAGGSDTQY
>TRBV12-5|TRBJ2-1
ASGFVGRRQF
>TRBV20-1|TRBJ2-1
SARQLAGGHNEQF
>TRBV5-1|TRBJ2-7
ASSLGFGRDYEQY
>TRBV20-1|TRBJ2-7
SAANGGLKY
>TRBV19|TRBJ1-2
ASSVPGNYGYT
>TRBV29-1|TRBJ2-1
SVWGGTLAGGPGNEQF
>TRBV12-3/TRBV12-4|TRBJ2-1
ASSFRSSYNEQF
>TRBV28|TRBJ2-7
ASRLGQGADEQY
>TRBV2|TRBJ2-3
ASSDPGQSTDTQY
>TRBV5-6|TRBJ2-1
ASSTLGASGSDEQF
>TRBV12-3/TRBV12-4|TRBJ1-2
ASSRATGGYT
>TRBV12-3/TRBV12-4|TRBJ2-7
ASGFSGTFDEQY
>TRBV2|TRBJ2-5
ASNLDVGRETQY
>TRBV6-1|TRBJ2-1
ASREGTSGRARGEQF
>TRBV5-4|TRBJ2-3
ASSLGSSASGNTDTQY
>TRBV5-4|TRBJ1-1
ASSLFVDMNTEAF
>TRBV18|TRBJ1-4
ASSPPPGINEKLF
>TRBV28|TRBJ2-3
ASSLARGGMQY
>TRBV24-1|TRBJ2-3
ATSDRKAGVTDTQY
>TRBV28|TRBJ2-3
ASSLSSGPWDTQY
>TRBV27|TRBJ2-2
ASSRKAGFGELF